A single count supports the clone carrying this T cell receptor beta chain. Some clones are missing from TCRdb's copy, which holds only in-frame ones; the method was immunoSEQ multiplex PCR. Of approximately 330,000 clones listed, roughly 90% are singletons. Germline values: CDR1 KGHDR, CDR2 SFDVKD. The CDR3 spans 16 residues. Deletions cut 11 bases from V and 0 bases from J, with 21 bases between. The data are from a study of blood T cell repertoires in COVID-19. The rearrangement uses TRBV24-1 and TRBJ1-1; perhaps TRBD1 as D (6 bases). The TCR comes from a woman aged 30 to 39 who had recovered from COVID-19. Material: PBMCs or T cells enriched from blood (not recorded which). CDR3 nucleotides: TGTGCCAGCGAAGGGACATACGAGTTCATGAACACTGAAGCTTTCTTT. Translation gives CASEGTYEFMNTEAFF.